This T cell receptor (beta chain) was sequenced for a study of glioma-infiltrating T cells after dendritic cell vaccination. Study-wide background: Autologous tumor lysate-pulsed dendritic cell vaccination was given between the early 2000s and the early 2010s.

Repertoires were generated with immunoSEQ multiplex PCR, while TCRdb's copy carries only in-frame clones and drops some. The table lists approximately 36,000 clones, approximately 82% of them singletons. None of the glioblastoma patients had an isocitrate dehydrogenase mutation. The material was blood, obtained before dendritic cell vaccination. The receptor comes from a human donor with glioblastoma.

This chain's CDR3 is CASTADRDYGELFF. The CDR3 DNA reads TGTGCCAGTACTGCGGACAGGGATTATGGGGAGCTGTTTTTT. This rearrangement joins TRBV19 to TRBJ2-2, with TRBD1 matching over 8 bases. Per the germline V gene, CDR1 is LNHDA and CDR2 is SQIVND (reference sequence). J was trimmed by 8 bases and V by 7 bases; bases with no gene match: 9. CDR3 length: 14 residues.